A single sample gave rise to the 2 T cell receptor beta chains below, sequenced in a study of blood T cell repertoires in COVID-19. Clones were read by immunoSEQ multiplex PCR, and TCRdb kept only the in-frame ones, dropping some. The repertoire consists of roughly 200,000 clones, with around 85% occurring once and the leading ten covering about 19%. The sequenced material came from PBMCs or T cells enriched from blood (not recorded which). The receptor set was obtained from a man in his forties who had recovered from COVID-19.

The V and J genes are TRBV7-9 and TRBJ2-7; maybe TRBD1 (6 bases). Trimming pared 7 bases from V and 4 bases from J, leaving 14 bases between. CDR1 is SEHNR, CDR2 FQNEAQ, per germline (reference sequence). The CDR3 has 13 residues. The CDR3 here is CASTSGTHYEQYF. In nucleotides, the CDR3 is TGTGCCAGCACCTCCGGGACACATTACGAGCAGTACTTC.

The chain uses TRBV7-9 and TRBJ2-3; possible D gene TRBD1, 6 bases. The CDR3 covers 15 residues. Deletions cut 1 base from V and 4 bases from J, with 12 bases between. The germline CDR1 and CDR2 sequences are SEHNR and FQNEAQ (reference sequence). The CDR3, as DNA: TGTGCCAGCAGCTTAGGACAGGCCCCATCAGATACGCAGTATTTT. It translates to CASSLGQAPSDTQYF.